This T cell receptor (beta chain) was retrieved from a study of shared clonotypes between healthy human individuals. There are 15 residues in the CDR3. In germline, CDR1 is LNHDA, CDR2 SQIVND (reference sequence). V lost 2 bases and J lost 6, with 16 bases in between. CD45RO+ cells went into CD8 memory alongside CCR7-negative CD45RA+ TemRA cells. The repertoire was sequenced with immunoSEQ multiplex PCR; TCRdb's copy has only in-frame clones and lacks some. The sample yields fewer than 850,000 clones, 90% seen once. The sample taken for sequencing was memory CD8+ T cells from PBMCs. Subset indicated: CD45RO+ cells pooled with CCR7-negative TemRA cells. The clonotype comes from a man between 18 and 29 years old in good health. Some clones in this sample may be carry-over from other donors' samples. This chain joins TRBV19 and TRBJ1-1; no reliable D call. For the CDR3, the DNA is TGTGCCAGTAGTATAAGTAGTGGTTTGTGGGCTGAAGCTTTCTTT. Translated, it gives CASSISSGLWAEAFF.